These 10 T cell receptor beta chains share one sample of origin, sequenced in a study of OX40 agonist ivuxolimab in advanced cancers. Libraries were prepared by immunoSEQ multiplex PCR; TCRdb keeps only in-frame clonotypes and omits some of them. The data show tens of thousands of clones, roughly 92% seen once. The input for sequencing was CD4+ or CD8+ T cells sorted from blood, taken in a trial of the OX40 agonist ivuxolimab. These receptors were collected from an adult with an advanced solid tumor such as melanoma, head and neck, liver or kidney cancer.

The CDR3 nucleotides are TGTGCCAGCAGCTTGACGGCGGTGAGGCCTGATAGCAATCAGCCCCAGCATTTT. Translating gives CASSLTAVRPDSNQPQHF. The chain links TRBV14 to TRBJ1-5; D is unclear. The CDR3 loop spans 18 amino acids. Germline values: CDR1 SGHDN, CDR2 FVKESK. V lost 5 bases and J 0 bases, leaving 20 bases between the germline ends.

The chain combines TRBV7-8 with TRBJ2-2; 8 nucleotides line up with TRBD1. This CDR3 contains 19 residues. The germline V gene encodes CDR1 SGHVS and CDR2 FQNEAQ. The V segment lost 3 bases and the J segment 4 bases; nucleotides outside the gene matches: 16. CDR3 DNA: TGTGCCAGCAGCTTGCTCTGGGGAACGGGACAGGCCAGCACCGGGGAGCTGTTTTTT. It is translated as CASSLLWGTGQASTGELFF.

On this clone: The same CDR3 also results from other DNA sequences found in this sample. The J gene is TRBJ2-7, the V gene TRBV28; 7 nucleotides align to TRBD1. Trimming cost V 6 bases and J 3 bases; bases outside gene matches: 2. CDR3 size: 12 residues. Germline V gene lookup returns CDR1 MDHEN and CDR2 SYDVKM. The CDR3 DNA reads as TGTGCCAGCAGAGCAGGGGGCTACGAGCAGTACTTC. This codes for CASRAGGYEQYF.

This rearrangement joins TRBV11-3 to TRBJ2-7, with D perhaps matching TRBD2 (6 bases). Looked up from germline, CDR1 is SGHNT and CDR2 is YENEEA. The CDR3 has 13 residues. Trimming stripped 8 bases from V and 5 bases from J, with 16 bases between. The CDR3 region is CASLASGSDEQYF. Here the CDR3 DNA reads TGTGCCAGCCTTGCGAGCGGGTCTGACGAGCAGTACTTC.

The table lists this clone with a few counts. V gene TRBV7-9 combines with J gene TRBJ2-7, with TRBD2 matching over 10 bases. Germline assignment: CDR1 SEHNR and CDR2 FQNEAQ (reference sequence). There are 13 residues in the CDR3. J gave up 4 bases and V 3 bases, and 0 bases lay outside the gene matches. CDR3 DNA sequence: TGTGCCAGCAGCTTTAGCGGGGGGTACGAGCAGTACTTC. Its translation is CASSFSGGYEQYF.

This clone was seen only once. The CDR3 loop is CASSSNRGLSEVTQYF. The CDR3 DNA sequence: TGTGCCAGCAGTTCAAACAGGGGACTTTCGGAGGTTACGCAGTATTTT. The chain links TRBV27 to TRBJ2-3, with D possibly being TRBD1 (7 bases). Germline V gives CDR1 MNHEY, CDR2 SMNVEV (reference sequence). The CDR3 has 16 residues. V shed 4 bases and J shed 8 bases, with 22 bases lying between them.

This clone was seen a few times. J is TRBJ1-2 and V is TRBV4-1; the D is unclear. The CDR3 runs to 13 residues. The germline V gene has CDR1 MGHRA and CDR2 YSYEKL. V dropped 2 bases and J dropped 2 bases, with 6 bases sitting between them. This chain's CDR3 is CASSQTGNYGYTF. The CDR3 region has the DNA TGCGCCAGCAGCCAAACGGGGAACTATGGCTACACCTTC.

The chain carries TRBV19 and TRBJ2-1; D might be TRBD1 or TRBD2, each matching 6 bases. Deletions cut 5 bases from V and 0 bases from J, with 11 bases between. The CDR3 runs 15 residues. Per germline, CDR1 LNHDA and CDR2 SQIVND (reference sequence). The CDR3 here is CASSVGGSSYNEQFF. Here the CDR3 DNA reads TGTGCCAGTAGTGTCGGGGGCAGCTCCTACAATGAGCAGTTCTTC.

Points on this clone: This sample includes further DNA sequences coding for the same CDR3. The chain combines TRBV6-5 with TRBJ1-1, with D possibly being TRBD1 (5 bases). V lost 3 bases to trimming and J lost 0 bases, with 8 bases between them. Germline assignment: CDR1 MNHEY and CDR2 SVGAGI. CDR3 length: 14 amino acids. The CDR3 here is CASSYGGMNTEAFF. Written as DNA, the CDR3 is TGTGCCAGCAGTTATGGGGGGATGAACACTGAAGCTTTCTTT.

This chain uses TRBV5-8 with TRBJ2-7, with D possibly TRBD1 on 6 matching bases. Germline-derived CDR1 and CDR2 are SGHTS and YDEGEE. CDR3 length: 13 amino acids. With 7 bases removed from V and 2 bases from J, the gap between germline ends came to 13 bases. CDR3 coding DNA: TGTGCCAGCGGTCCGGGACACCCCTACGAGCAGTACTTC. This codes for CASGPGHPYEQYF.